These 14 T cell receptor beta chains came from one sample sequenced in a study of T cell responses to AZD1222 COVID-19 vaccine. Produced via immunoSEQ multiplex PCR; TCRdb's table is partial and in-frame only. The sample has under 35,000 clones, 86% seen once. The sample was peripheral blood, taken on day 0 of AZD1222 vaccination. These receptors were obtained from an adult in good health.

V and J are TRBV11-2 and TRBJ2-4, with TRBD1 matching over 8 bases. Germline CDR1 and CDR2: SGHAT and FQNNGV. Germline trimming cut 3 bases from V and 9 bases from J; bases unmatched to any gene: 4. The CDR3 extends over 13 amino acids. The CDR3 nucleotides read TGTGCCAGCAGCTTGGACAGGGATGGCATTCAGTACTTC. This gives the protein CASSLDRDGIQYF. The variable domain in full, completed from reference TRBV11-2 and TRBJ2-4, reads EAGVAQSPRYKIIEKRQSVAFWCNPISGHATLYWYQQILGQGPKLLIQFQNNGVVDDSQLPKDRFSAERLKGVDSTLKIQPAKLEDSAVYLCASSLDRDGIQYFGAGTRLSVL.

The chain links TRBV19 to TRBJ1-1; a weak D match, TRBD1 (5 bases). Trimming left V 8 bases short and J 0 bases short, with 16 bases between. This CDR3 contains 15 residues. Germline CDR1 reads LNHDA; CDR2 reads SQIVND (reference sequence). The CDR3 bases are TGTGCCAGTCGGGGGGGGACGGCCATGAACACTGAAGCTTTCTTT. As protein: CASRGGTAMNTEAFF.

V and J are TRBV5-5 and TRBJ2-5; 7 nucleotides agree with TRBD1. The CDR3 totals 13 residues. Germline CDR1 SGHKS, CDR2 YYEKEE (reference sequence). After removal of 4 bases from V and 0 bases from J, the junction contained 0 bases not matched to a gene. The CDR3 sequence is CASSGTDQETQYF. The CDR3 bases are TGTGCCAGCAGCGGGACAGACCAAGAGACCCAGTACTTC.

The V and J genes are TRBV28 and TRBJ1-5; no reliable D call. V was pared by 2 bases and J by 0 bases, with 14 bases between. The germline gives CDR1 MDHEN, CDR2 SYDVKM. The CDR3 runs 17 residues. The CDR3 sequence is CASSLAPAGTSNQPQHF. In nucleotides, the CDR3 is TGTGCCAGCAGTTTAGCCCCCGCGGGTACTAGCAATCAGCCCCAGCATTTT.

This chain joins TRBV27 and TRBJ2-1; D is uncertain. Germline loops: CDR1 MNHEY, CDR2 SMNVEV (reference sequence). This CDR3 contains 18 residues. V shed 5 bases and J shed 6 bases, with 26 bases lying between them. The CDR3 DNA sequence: TGTGCCAGCAGTCTGCATTCCGACATGGGTGCGACTCCCAATGAGCAGTTCTTC. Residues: CASSLHSDMGATPNEQFF.

The CDR3 coding sequence is TGTGCCAGCAGCTTACCCTCACACAACACTGAAGCTTTCTTT. Amino acid sequence: CASSLPSHNTEAFF. The genes are TRBV11-2 and TRBJ1-1; D is uncertain. Trimming took 2 bases from V and 2 from J, leaving 9 bases between them. The germline V gene encodes CDR1 SGHAT and CDR2 FQNNGV. The CDR3 has 14 amino acids. Supplemented by reference TRBV11-2 and TRBJ1-1, the full variable domain reads EAGVAQSPRYKIIEKRQSVAFWCNPISGHATLYWYQQILGQGPKLLIQFQNNGVVDDSQLPKDRFSAERLKGVDSTLKIQPAKLEDSAVYLCASSLPSHNTEAFFGQGTRLTVV.

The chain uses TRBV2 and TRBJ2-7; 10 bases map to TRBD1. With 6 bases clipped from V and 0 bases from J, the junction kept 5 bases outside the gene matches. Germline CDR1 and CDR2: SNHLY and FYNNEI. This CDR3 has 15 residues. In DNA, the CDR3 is TGTGCCAGCAGAGAGACAGGGGGCCTCTCCTACGAGCAGTACTTC. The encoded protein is CASRETGGLSYEQYF.

The CDR3 here is CAWSRTRRGVVQANEKLFF. The CDR3 DNA reads TGTGCCTGGAGTCGTACACGCAGGGGCGTGGTTCAGGCTAATGAAAAACTGTTTTTT. The rearrangement joins TRBV30 to TRBJ1-4; maybe TRBD1 (6 bases). CDR3 length equals 19 residues. Between the trimmed V and J ends, which lost 2 bases and 3 bases, there was a span of 25 bases. CDR1 and CDR2 from the germline V gene are GTSNPN and SVGIG (reference sequence).

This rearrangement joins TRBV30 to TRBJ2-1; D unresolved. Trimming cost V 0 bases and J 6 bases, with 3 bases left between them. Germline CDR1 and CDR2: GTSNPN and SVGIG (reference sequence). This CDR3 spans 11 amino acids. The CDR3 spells CAWSVRNEQFF. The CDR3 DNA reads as TGTGCCTGGAGTGTACGCAATGAGCAGTTCTTC.

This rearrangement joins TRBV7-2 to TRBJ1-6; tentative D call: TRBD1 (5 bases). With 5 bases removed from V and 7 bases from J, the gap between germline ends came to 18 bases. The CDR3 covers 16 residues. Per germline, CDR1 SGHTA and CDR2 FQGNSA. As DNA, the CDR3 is TGTGCCAGCAGCCCTCCGGGACCGCAAAGGAATTCACCCCTCCACTTT. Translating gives CASSPPGPQRNSPLHF.

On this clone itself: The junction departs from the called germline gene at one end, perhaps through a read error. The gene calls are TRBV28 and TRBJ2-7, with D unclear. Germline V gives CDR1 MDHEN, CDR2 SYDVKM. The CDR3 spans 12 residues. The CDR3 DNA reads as TGTGCCAGCAGTTCGGGTTACTACCGAATGACCTTC. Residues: CASSSGYYRMTF.

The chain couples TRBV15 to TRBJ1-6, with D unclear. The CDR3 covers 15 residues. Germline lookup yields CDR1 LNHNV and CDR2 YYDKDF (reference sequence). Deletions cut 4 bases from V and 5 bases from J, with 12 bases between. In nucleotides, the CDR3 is TGTGCCACCAGCATCGAGAGGACTAATAATTCACCCCTCCACTTT. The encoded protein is CATSIERTNNSPLHF.

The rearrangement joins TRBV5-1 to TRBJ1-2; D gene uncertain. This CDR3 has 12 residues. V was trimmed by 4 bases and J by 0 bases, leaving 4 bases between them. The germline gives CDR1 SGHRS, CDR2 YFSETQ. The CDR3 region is CASSNSNYGYTF. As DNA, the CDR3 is TGCGCCAGCAGCAATTCTAACTATGGCTACACCTTC.

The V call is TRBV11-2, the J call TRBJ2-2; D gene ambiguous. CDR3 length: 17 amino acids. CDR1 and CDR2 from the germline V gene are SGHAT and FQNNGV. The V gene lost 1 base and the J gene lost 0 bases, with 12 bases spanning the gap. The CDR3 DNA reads TGTGCCAGCAGCTTAGGGGGATTAAGCGCGAACACCGGGGAGCTGTTTTTT. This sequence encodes CASSLGGLSANTGELFF.